A single sample is the source of the 2 T cell receptor beta chains below, sequenced in a study of shared clonotypes between healthy human individuals. Some clones are missing from TCRdb's copy, which holds only in-frame ones; the method was immunoSEQ multiplex PCR. Among about 2.4 million clones listed, 85% to 95% were seen once. Sequenced: naive CD4+ T cells sorted from blood. Subset indicated: CD45RA+ positively selected. The receptor set was obtained from a man between 18 and 35 years old in good health.

The J gene is TRBJ1-2, the V gene TRBV9; the D is unclear. The germline V gene encodes CDR1 SGDLS and CDR2 YYNGEE. The V gene lost 0 bases and the J gene lost 2 bases, with 11 bases spanning the gap. The CDR3 is 15 amino acids. CDR3 sequence (DNA): TGTGCCAGCAGCGTAGGGAGGGCGTCCAACTATGGCTACACCTTC. Translated, it gives CASSVGRASNYGYTF.

V is TRBV19 and J is TRBJ1-5; D may be TRBD1 (6 bases). V dropped 8 bases and J dropped 1 base, with 18 bases sitting between them. The CDR3 length is 16 residues. Per germline, CDR1 LNHDA and CDR2 SQIVND (reference sequence). In nucleotides, the CDR3 is TGTGCCAGTCAAAAGCCGACAGGTATGAGCAATCAGCCCCAGCATTTT. Its translation is CASQKPTGMSNQPQHF.